This note documents a single T cell receptor beta chain sequence. The CDR3 contains 15 residues. Germline CDR1 and CDR2: SGHNT and YYREEE (reference sequence). The junction had 13 bases not matched to a gene; V was cut back by 5 bases and J by 8 bases. Measured with immunoSEQ multiplex PCR; TCRdb has only the in-frame clones, and not every one. The sample has more than 50,000 clones; over 75% are singletons. These data belong to a study of blood T cell repertoires in COVID-19. Study background: Specimens from acute and convalescent COVID-19 originated in the United States, Italy and Spain.

The sequence was obtained from a human donor in a cohort sampled during active COVID-19. Source material: peripheral blood. The rearrangement uses TRBV5-4 and TRBJ1-2, with 9 bases fitting TRBD1. The CDR3 is CASRFPGQGPSGYTF. The CDR3 DNA sequence: TGTGCCAGCAGATTCCCGGGACAGGGTCCTTCCGGCTACACCTTC. The whole variable domain, remainder taken from reference TRBV5-4 and TRBJ1-2, is ETGVTQSPTHLIKTRGQQVTLRCSSQSGHNTVSWYQQALGQGPQFIFQYYREEENGRGNFPPRFSGLQFPNYSSELNVNALELDDSALYLCASRFPGQGPSGYTFGSGTRLTVV.